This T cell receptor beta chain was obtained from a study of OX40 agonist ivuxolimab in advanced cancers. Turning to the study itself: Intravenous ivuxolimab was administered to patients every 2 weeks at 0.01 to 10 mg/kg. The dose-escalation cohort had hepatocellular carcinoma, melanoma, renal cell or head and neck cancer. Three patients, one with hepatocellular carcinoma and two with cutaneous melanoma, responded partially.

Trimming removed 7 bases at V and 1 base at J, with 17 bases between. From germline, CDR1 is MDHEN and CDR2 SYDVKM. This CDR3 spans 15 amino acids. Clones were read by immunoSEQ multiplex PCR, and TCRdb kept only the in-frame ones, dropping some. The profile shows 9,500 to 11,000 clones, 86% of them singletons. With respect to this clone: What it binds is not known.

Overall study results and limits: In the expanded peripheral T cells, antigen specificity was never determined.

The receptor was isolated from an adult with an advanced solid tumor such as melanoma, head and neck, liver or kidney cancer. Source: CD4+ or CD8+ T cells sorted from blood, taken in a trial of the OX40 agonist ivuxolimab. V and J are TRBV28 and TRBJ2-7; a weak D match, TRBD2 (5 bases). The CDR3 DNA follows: TGTGCCAGCAACCTAGCCTTAAGTTATTCCTACGAGCAGTACTTC. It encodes CASNLALSYSYEQYF.